The clone carrying this TCR beta chain appeared a single time. These data come from a study of CD8 T cells in Susac syndrome. The authors reverse transcribed 0.5 to 1 ug RNA with random hexamers. TCRdb analysed the immunoSEQ multiplex PCR reads with MiXCR anew, one entry per CDR3 protein. Of under 200,000 distinct CDR3 sequences in the sample, 94% were seen once. CDR1 and CDR2 from the germline V gene are PRHDT and FYEKMQ (reference sequence). This CDR3 has 18 amino acids. V lost 1 base and J lost 2; bases outside the gene matches: 7. The gene calls are TRBV13 and TRBJ2-3; 12 bases agree with TRBD2. The sample comprised CD4+ T cells from PBMCs. The origin of this receptor is a human donor with Susac syndrome. The CDR3 DNA reads as TGTGCCAGCAGCTTAGCCCGGGGACTAGCGGGTTACACAGATACGCAGTATTTT. Residues: CASSLARGLAGYTDTQYF. The full variable domain, with the rest looked up from reference TRBV13 and TRBJ2-3, is AAGVIQSPRHLIKEKRETATLKCYPIPRHDTVYWYQQGPGQDPQFLISFYEKMQSDKGSIPDRFSAQQFSDYHSELNMSSLELGDSALYFCASSLARGLAGYTDTQYFGPGTRLTVL.